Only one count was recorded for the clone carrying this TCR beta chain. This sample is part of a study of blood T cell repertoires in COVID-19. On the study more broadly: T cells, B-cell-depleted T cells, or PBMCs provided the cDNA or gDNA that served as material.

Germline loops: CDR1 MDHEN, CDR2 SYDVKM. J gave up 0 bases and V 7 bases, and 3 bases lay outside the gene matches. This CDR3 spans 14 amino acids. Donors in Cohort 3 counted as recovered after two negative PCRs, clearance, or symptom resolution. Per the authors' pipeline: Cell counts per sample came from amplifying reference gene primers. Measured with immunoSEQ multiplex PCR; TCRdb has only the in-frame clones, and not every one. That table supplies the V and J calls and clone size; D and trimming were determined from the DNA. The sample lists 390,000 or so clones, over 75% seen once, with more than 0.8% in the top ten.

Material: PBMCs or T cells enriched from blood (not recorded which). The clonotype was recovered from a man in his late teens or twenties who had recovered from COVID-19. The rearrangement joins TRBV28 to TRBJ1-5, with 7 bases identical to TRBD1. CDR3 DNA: TGTGCCAGCACTGACAGGGTTAGCAATCAGCCCCAGCATTTT. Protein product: CASTDRVSNQPQHF. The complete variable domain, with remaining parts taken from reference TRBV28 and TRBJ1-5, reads DVKVTQSSRYLVKRTGEKVFLECVQDMDHENMFWYRQDPGLGLRLIYFSYDVKMKEKGDIPEGYSVSREKKERFSLILESASTNQTSMYLCASTDRVSNQPQHFGDGTRLSIL.